The entry that follows covers one T cell receptor beta chain sequence. This entry comes from a study of T cells in Graves' hyperthyroidism and ophthalmopathy. Amplification yielded TCR beta CDR3 regions, with RNA transcripts as the source. During a first-round RT-PCR of the TCR CDR3, the HTBI primer set was used. TCRdb re-analysed the multiplex PCR reads in MiXCR, keeping a single row per CDR3 protein. The data show around 700,000 distinct CDR3 sequences, with about a third seen just once and around 32% held by the top ten. Germline values: CDR1 LNHDA, CDR2 SQIVND (reference sequence). After removal of 3 bases from V and 9 bases from J, the junction contained 5 bases not matched to a gene. The CDR3 is 15 amino acids.

This clonotype was sampled from a woman in her thirties or forties with Graves' hyperthyroidism. The chain is built from TRBV19 and TRBJ1-6, with 10 bases fitting TRBD1. The sample consisted of blood. The CDR3 protein is CASSMEGQGRSPLHF. As DNA, the CDR3 is TGTGCCAGTAGTATGGAGGGACAGGGGCGTTCACCCCTCCACTTT.